Presented here are 4 T cell receptor beta chains from one specimen sequenced in a study of blood T cell repertoires in COVID-19. The data were produced by immunoSEQ multiplex PCR, yet TCRdb's version contains in-frame clones alone and is incomplete. Of 200,000 to 250,000 clones listed, about 84% are singletons. The sequenced sample was peripheral blood. The receptors were sampled from a human donor in a cohort sampled during active COVID-19.

The table lists this clone with a few counts. The CDR3 region has the DNA TGTGCCAGCAGCCTCGGGACAGTTGAAGCTTTCTTT. Amino acid sequence: CASSLGTVEAFF. The rearrangement joins TRBV7-2 to TRBJ1-1; 7 positions match TRBD1. Germline V gene lookup returns CDR1 SGHTA and CDR2 FQGNSA. Trimming removed 5 bases from V and 7 bases from J; junction bases left unmatched: 4. There are 12 residues in the CDR3.

CDR3 in amino acids: CASSQALANYGYTF. As DNA, the CDR3 is TGCGCCAGCAGCCAGGCTCTTGCTAACTATGGCTACACCTTC. V is TRBV4-1 and J is TRBJ1-2; D remains unclear. V lost 3 bases to trimming and J lost 0 bases, with 8 bases between them. The CDR3 is made up of 14 amino acids. Looked up from germline, CDR1 is MGHRA and CDR2 is YSYEKL.

The V gene is TRBV7-9, the J gene TRBJ1-4, with D unclear. Germline V gene sequence: CDR1 SEHNR, CDR2 FQNEAQ (reference sequence). The CDR3 is made up of 13 amino acids. Trimming pared 4 bases from V and 3 bases from J, leaving 6 bases between. The chain's CDR3 is CASSSRSNEKLFF. Here the CDR3 DNA reads TGTGCCAGCAGCTCCAGGTCTAATGAAAAACTGTTTTTT.

V is TRBV5-6 and J is TRBJ2-3, with 9 bases fitting TRBD2. V lost 3 bases and J lost 5; bases outside the gene matches: 7. The CDR3 spans 15 residues. Germline V gives CDR1 SGHDT, CDR2 YYEEEE. CDR3 in amino acids: CASSYKRGELDTQYF. CDR3 DNA sequence: TGTGCCAGCAGCTATAAGCGGGGGGAATTAGATACGCAGTATTTT.